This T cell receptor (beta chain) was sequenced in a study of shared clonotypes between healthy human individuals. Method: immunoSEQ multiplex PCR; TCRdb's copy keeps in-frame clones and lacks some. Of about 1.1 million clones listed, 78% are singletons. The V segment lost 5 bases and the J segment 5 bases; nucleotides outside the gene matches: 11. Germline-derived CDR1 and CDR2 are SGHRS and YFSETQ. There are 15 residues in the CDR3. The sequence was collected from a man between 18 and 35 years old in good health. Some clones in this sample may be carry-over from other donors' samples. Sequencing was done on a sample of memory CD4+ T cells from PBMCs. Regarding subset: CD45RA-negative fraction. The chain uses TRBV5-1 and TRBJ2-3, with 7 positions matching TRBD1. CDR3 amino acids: CASRRQGNNLDTQYF. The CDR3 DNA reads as TGCGCCAGCAGACGACAGGGCAACAATTTAGATACGCAGTATTTT.